Listed below are T cell receptor beta chains from one sample, sequenced in a study of blood T cell repertoires in COVID-19. Clones were sequenced by immunoSEQ multiplex PCR, and TCRdb holds only the in-frame ones, with some missing. The sample lists a few hundred thousand clones; roughly 87% were seen once. Material for sequencing was peripheral blood. The receptors shown here come from a man in his forties with active or convalescent COVID-19. CDR3s include the opening cysteine and the closing phenylalanine or tryptophan. The order of the fields is V gene, clone size, D gene, J gene, CDR3 protein. A D gene is named only where the DNA matches it firmly. Not all rows give a size; the values are once, few, many and, for expanded clones, a class.

TRBV9,.,TRBD1,TRBJ2-7,CASSPSPGQNYEQYF
TRBV5-1,.,.,TRBJ2-7,CASSFDTPNEQYF
TRBV6-1,.,.,TRBJ2-1,CASSEAGQGTQFF
TRBV5-1,.,TRBD2,TRBJ2-1,CASSLSGRRNEQFF
TRBV9,few,TRBD1,TRBJ1-1,CASSAAGGHTEAFF
TRBV5-1,.,TRBD2,TRBJ2-5,CASSLVAGGASQTQYF
TRBV6-5,.,.,TRBJ1-2,CASSPQGYGTYGYTF
TRBV18,.,.,TRBJ1-5,CASSPGSQPQHF
TRBV2,.,.,TRBJ2-7,CASSGVRAPYEQYF
TRBV12-3/TRBV12-4,.,.,TRBJ1-4,CASSLRNEKLFF
TRBV10-3,.,TRBD1,TRBJ1-5,CAISELQGAVQPQHF
TRBV5-4,.,.,TRBJ2-1,CASSYSNEQFF
TRBV28,.,TRBD1,TRBJ2-7,CASSTTGGLVEQYF
TRBV21-1,.,.,TRBJ1-1,CASSKAQGCTEAFF
TRBV19,.,.,TRBJ2-3,CASSMTPEDTQYF
TRBV5-3,.,.,TRBJ2-7,CARSLELASHYYEQYF
TRBV5-6,once,TRBD1,TRBJ1-1,CASSPPPRGWDTEAFF
TRBV6-1,.,.,TRBJ1-2,CASSERTHSENYGYTF
TRBV18,.,TRBD1,TRBJ2-7,CASSPRGTGFGLASYEQYF
TRBV2,once,.,TRBJ1-1,CATPRGITGTEAFF
TRBV24-1,once,TRBD1,TRBJ2-3,CATSGYRGITQYF
TRBV5-1,.,.,TRBJ1-4,CASSFQGTNEKLFF
TRBV19,once,.,TRBJ1-2,CASSISLVHYGYTF
TRBV28,.,TRBD2,TRBJ2-7,CASSSPTGGGPYEQYF
TRBV18,.,.,TRBJ1-1,CASSPAAGLNTEAFF
TRBV18,.,.,TRBJ2-1,CASRVGDSYNEQFF
TRBV5-1,.,.,TRBJ2-3,CASTYTDTQYF
TRBV5-1,.,.,TRBJ2-3,CASSLGLGPDTQYF
TRBV10-2,.,TRBD1,TRBJ2-5,CASRGTGGGETQYF
TRBV19,.,TRBD1,TRBJ1-1,CASSRGQGVIDTEAFF
TRBV9,.,TRBD2,TRBJ2-7,CASSVGVEWEGTGQYF
TRBV5-4,.,.,TRBJ2-7,CASSLGWREQYF
TRBV5-1,.,TRBD1,TRBJ1-1,CASSWGTGGTEAFF
TRBV30,.,TRBD2,TRBJ2-3,CAWSVAGGLTDTQYF
TRBV2,.,.,TRBJ1-1,CASSVLGRAGMNTEAFF
TRBV6-6,.,.,TRBJ1-1,CASSRPEGVGTEAFF
TRBV9,.,TRBD2,TRBJ2-3,CASSVGGLAGVTDTQYF
TRBV30,.,TRBD1,TRBJ1-6,CAWSAGQPNSPLHF
TRBV19,.,TRBD1,TRBJ1-1,CASSFVTRDRNTEAFF
TRBV9,.,.,TRBJ1-2,CASSVDQGPNYGYTF
TRBV14,.,.,TRBJ1-1,CASSLTGAGTEAFF
TRBV24-1,once,TRBD1,TRBJ1-4,CATRDRVDEKLFF
TRBV28,.,TRBD1,TRBJ2-7,CASSQTGTGIYEQYF
TRBV19,.,.,TRBJ1-6,CASSPNTVRANSPLHF
TRBV7-7,.,.,TRBJ2-7,CARETGFAEQYF
TRBV10-2,.,TRBD1,TRBJ2-3,CASSTPGGLTDTQYF
TRBV19,.,TRBD1,TRBJ1-3,CASIRTGGIRNTIYF
TRBV15,once,.,TRBJ2-3,CATSRDHGVTDTQYF